This TCR beta chain was retrieved from a study of T cells in Graves' hyperthyroidism and ophthalmopathy. General observations from the study: Ophthalmopathy, as predicted by the model, came a median 6.5 months after the prediction.

The sample holds many counts of this clonotype. No antigen is known for it. Trimming took 4 bases from V and 5 from J; bases not matched to a gene: 4. This CDR3 is 14 amino acids long. In germline, CDR1 is KGHSH, CDR2 LQKENI. Regions amplified from RNA transcripts were the TCR beta CDR3 regions. With the HTBI primer set, the TCR CDR3 went through a first round of RT-PCR. MiXCR, applied by TCRdb to the multiplex PCR reads, yields one record per CDR3 protein. The table lists some 370,000 distinct CDR3 sequences, roughly 17% of them singletons, with around a third in the top ten. This receptor was taken from a woman aged 30 to 39 with Graves' hyperthyroidism that later progressed to Graves' ophthalmopathy. The sequencing sample was made of blood. V and J are TRBV18 and TRBJ2-7, with TRBD1 matching 11 bases. CDR3 in amino acids: CASSQGTGGHEQYF. Here the CDR3 DNA reads TGTGCCAGCTCACAAGGGACAGGGGGGCACGAGCAGTACTTC.